This T cell receptor (beta chain) was sequenced for a study of cytomegalovirus exposure and HLA in healthy donors. This clone was observed a handful of times. Primers for the PCR totalled 60 Vbeta and 13 Jbeta. Produced via immunoSEQ multiplex PCR; TCRdb's table is partial and in-frame only. The table shows 150,000 to 200,000 clones, with roughly 68% occurring only once. V was clipped by 0 bases and J by 5 bases; unmatched bases: 2. The CDR3 has 14 residues. Germline V gene data show CDR1 as SGDLS and CDR2 as YYNGEE. Input material: PBMCs. The chain links TRBV9 to TRBJ2-3, with 8 bases fitting TRBD2. The sequence derives from a woman in her twenties or thirties in good health and CMV-seronegative. The CDR3 nucleotides are TGTGCCAGCAGCGTAGTCGGGGGGGGAGATACGCAGTATTTT. Translation gives CASSVVGGGDTQYF.